This T cell receptor beta chain originates from a study of T cells in Graves' hyperthyroidism and ophthalmopathy. Study-wide findings and caveats: The model made its ophthalmopathy prediction, and onset followed a median roughly six months later.

The investigators amplified TCR beta CDR3 regions from RNA transcripts. The HTBI set primed first-round TCR CDR3 RT-PCR. TCRdb reanalysed the multiplex PCR reads using MiXCR and keeps one entry per CDR3 protein. The table lists 700,000 to 850,000 distinct CDR3 sequences, over 35% of them singletons. V lost 2 bases, J lost 5 bases, and 10 bases lay in between. The germline CDR1 and CDR2 sequences are MNHEY and SVGAGI. This CDR3 is built from 14 residues. This clonotype was recorded a few times. Its antigen remains unknown. Sequencing was done on a sample of blood. This receptor was taken from a woman aged 40 to 50 with Graves' hyperthyroidism. The J gene is TRBJ1-5, the V gene TRBV6-5; unclear D gene. The CDR3 loop reads CASSYTSGDQPQHF. CDR3 bases: TGTGCCAGCAGTTACACCAGTGGGGATCAGCCCCAGCATTTT.